This T cell receptor (beta chain) was sequenced during a study of T cell changes during pregnancy in multiple sclerosis. This clone is a singleton in its sample. CDR1 and CDR2 from the germline V gene are SGHAT and FQNNGV. The V segment lost 4 bases and the J segment 6 bases; nucleotides outside the gene matches: 11. The CDR3 consists of 16 residues. The repertoire was sequenced with immunoSEQ multiplex PCR; TCRdb's copy has only in-frame clones and lacks some. The sample lists about 110,000 clones, 85% to 95% occurring once. The sequence was obtained from a female donor in good health, enrolled as a control in a pregnancy study. V usage is TRBV11-2 and J usage is TRBJ2-3; 9 bases agree with TRBD2. The starting material was peripheral blood, obtained in the third trimester of pregnancy. Here the CDR3 DNA reads TGTGCCAGCAGCTCGTTTCGTCGGCTAGCGGGGGATACGCAGTATTTT. It is translated as CASSSFRRLAGDTQYF.